What follows describes a single T cell receptor (beta chain). Germline V gene lookup returns CDR1 LNHNV and CDR2 YYDKDF (reference sequence). Between the trimmed V and J ends, which lost 1 base and 3 bases, there was a span of 9 bases. The CDR3 is 14 residues long. The data derive from a study of response to subunit inactivated influenza vaccine. MiXCR was run by TCRdb on the RT-PCR reads, yielding one entry per CDR3 protein. In the table there are under 750,000 distinct CDR3 sequences, 12% of which are singletons. This TCR was sampled from a man between 45 and 60 years old who received an inactivated influenza vaccine. Sequences were derived from PBMCs from blood, sampled on the day of vaccination. The V gene is TRBV15, the J gene TRBJ2-5; D unclear. CDR3 sequence reads: CATSRGGIEETQYF. The DNA for the CDR3 is TGTGCCACCAGCAGAGGCGGAATCGAAGAGACCCAGTACTTC.